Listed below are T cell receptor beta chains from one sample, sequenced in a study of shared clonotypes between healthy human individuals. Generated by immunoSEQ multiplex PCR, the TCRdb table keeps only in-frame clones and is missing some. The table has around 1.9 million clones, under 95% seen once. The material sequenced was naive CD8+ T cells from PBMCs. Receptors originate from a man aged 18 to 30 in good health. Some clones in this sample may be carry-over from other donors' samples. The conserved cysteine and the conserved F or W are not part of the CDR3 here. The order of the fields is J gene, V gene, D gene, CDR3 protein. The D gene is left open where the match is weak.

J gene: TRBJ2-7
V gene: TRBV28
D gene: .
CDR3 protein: ASSPTPQLLEQY

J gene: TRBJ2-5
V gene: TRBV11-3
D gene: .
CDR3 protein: ARETQY

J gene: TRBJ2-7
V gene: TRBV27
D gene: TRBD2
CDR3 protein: ASSLLAGMDEQY

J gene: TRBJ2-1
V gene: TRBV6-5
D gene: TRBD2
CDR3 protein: ASSQGLAGVNEQF

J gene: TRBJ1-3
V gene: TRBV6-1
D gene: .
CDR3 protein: ASSEAPRGAGVGNTIY

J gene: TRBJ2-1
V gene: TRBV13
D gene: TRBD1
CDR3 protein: ASSDRDRPFNEQF

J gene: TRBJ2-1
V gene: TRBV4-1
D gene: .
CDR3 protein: ASSQESTDSYNEQF

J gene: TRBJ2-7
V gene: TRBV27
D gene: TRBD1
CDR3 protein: ASAQGARGNEQY

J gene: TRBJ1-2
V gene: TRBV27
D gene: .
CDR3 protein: ASRSPATEFYGYT

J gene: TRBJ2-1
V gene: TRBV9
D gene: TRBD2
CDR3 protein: ASSVSSGGSYNEQF

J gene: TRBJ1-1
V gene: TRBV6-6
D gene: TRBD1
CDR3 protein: ASSMGQTLNTEAF

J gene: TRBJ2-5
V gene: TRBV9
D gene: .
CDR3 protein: ASSVGGGAKETQY

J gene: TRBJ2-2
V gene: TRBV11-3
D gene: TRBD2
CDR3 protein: ASSPRLAGDGDTGELF

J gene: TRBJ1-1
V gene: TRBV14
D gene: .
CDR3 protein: ASSPRSVRPGYTEAF

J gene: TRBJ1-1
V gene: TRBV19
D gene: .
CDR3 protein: ASSTFGGPEAF

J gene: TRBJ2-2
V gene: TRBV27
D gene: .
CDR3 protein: ASSLVPGELF

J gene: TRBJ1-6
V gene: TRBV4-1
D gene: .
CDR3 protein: ASSQDEEGWTPLH

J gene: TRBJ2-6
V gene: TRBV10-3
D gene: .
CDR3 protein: AIRQTFGPGANVLT

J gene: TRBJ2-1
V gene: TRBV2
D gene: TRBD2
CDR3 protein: ASLRDYDEQF

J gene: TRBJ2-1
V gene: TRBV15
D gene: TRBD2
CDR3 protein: ATRSSGMDNEQF